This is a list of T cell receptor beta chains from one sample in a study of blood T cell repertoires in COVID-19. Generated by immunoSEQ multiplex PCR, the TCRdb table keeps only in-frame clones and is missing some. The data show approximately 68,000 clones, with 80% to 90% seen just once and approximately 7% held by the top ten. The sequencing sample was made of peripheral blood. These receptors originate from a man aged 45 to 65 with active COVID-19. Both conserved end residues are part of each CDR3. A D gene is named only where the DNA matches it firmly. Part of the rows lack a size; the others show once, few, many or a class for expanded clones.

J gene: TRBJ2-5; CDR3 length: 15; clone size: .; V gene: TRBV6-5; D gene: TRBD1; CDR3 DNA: TGTGCCAGCAGCCGGACAGGGACCGTACAAGAGACCCAGTACTTC; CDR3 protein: CASSRTGTVQETQYF
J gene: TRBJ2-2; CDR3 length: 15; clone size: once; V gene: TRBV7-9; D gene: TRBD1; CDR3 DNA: TGTGCCAGCAGCTTAAACAGGGGCCACACCGGGGAGCTGTTTTTT; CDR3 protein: CASSLNRGHTGELFF
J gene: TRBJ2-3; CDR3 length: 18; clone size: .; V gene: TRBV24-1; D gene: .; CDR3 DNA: TGTGCCACCAGTGATTTGTGGGAGAGAGGCTCTAGCACAGATACGCAGTATTTT; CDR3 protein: CATSDLWERGSSTDTQYF
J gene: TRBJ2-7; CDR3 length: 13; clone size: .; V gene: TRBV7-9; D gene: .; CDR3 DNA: TGTGCCAGCAGCGCACTTCCCGCCTACGAGCAGTACTTC; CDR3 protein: CASSALPAYEQYF
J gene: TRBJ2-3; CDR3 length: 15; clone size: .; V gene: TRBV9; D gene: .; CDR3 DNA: TGTGCCAGCAGCGTATTTGGAGGGAGGAAGGATACGCAGTATTTT; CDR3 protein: CASSVFGGRKDTQYF
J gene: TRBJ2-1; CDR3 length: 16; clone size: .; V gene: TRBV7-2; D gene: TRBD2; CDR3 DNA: TGTGCCAGCACCGCCCCCCGGCTAGCGGGGGGACTCGAGCAGTTCTTC; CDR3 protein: CASTAPRLAGGLEQFF
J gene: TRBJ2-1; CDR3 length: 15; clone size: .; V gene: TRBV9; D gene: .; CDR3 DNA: TGTGCCAGCAGCGTAGCGGGGGACTCCTACAATGAGCAGTTCTTC; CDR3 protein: CASSVAGDSYNEQFF
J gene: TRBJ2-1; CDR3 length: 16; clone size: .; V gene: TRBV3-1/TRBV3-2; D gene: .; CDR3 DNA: TGTGCCAGCAGCCAAGGACCCGGACAACTAAATGATGAGCAGTTCTTC; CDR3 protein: CASSQGPGQLNDEQFF
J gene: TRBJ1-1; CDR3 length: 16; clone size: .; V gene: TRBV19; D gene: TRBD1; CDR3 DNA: TGTGCCAGTAGTATAAAATTGGGACAGGGAAACACTGAAGCTTTCTTT; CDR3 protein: CASSIKLGQGNTEAFF
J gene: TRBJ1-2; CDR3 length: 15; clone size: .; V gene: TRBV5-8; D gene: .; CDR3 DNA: TGTGCCAGCAGCTTGGGCAGGGGCCGGAGCTATGGCTACACCTTC; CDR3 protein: CASSLGRGRSYGYTF
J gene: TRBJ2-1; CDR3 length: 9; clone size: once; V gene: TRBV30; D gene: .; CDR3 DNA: TGTGCCCCTAGGGGTGAGCAGTTCTTC; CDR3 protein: CAPRGEQFF
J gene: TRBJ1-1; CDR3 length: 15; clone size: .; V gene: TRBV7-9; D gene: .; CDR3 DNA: TGTGCCAGCAGCCCCCGGCAGGGAATGAACACTGAAGCTTTCTTT; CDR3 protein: CASSPRQGMNTEAFF
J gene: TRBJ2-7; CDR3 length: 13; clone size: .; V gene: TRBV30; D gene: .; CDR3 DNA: TGTGCCTGGAGTGTTATAGGGGGGGGCGAGCAGTACTTC; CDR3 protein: CAWSVIGGGEQYF
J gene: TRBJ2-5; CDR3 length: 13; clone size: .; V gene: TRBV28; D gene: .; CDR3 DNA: TGTGCCAGCAGTTTATCAGGGTCAGAGACCCAGTACTTC; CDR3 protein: CASSLSGSETQYF
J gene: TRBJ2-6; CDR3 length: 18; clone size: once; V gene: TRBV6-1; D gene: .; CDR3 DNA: TGTGCCAGCAGTGAATGGGGGCGGGGGACGTCTGGGGCCAACGTCCTGACTTTC; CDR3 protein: CASSEWGRGTSGANVLTF
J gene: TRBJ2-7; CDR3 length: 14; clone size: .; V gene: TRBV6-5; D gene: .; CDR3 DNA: TGTGCCAGCGGTCGAGGCGGCGGAAAGTACGAGCAGTACTTC; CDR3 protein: CASGRGGGKYEQYF
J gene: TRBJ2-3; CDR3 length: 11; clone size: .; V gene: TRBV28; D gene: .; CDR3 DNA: TGTGCCAGCAGTCGGGGAGATACGCAGTATTTT; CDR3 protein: CASSRGDTQYF
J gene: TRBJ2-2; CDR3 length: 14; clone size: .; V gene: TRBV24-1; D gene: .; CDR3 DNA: TGTGCCACCAGTGATTTGCAGCGGAACGGGGAGCTGTTTTTT; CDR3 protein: CATSDLQRNGELFF
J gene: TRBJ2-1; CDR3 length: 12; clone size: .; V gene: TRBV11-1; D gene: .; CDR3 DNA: TGTGCCAGCAGCATGCAGGGGTGGGAGCAGTTCTTC; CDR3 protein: CASSMQGWEQFF
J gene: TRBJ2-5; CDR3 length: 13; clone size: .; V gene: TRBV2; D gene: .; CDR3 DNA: TGTGCCAGCAGTCGGGACTTGGGGGAGACCCAGTACTTC; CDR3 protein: CASSRDLGETQYF
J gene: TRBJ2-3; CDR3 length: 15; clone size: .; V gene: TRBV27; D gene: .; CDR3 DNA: TGTGCCAGCAGTCCACGGGACTCTAGCACAGATACGCAGTATTTT; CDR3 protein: CASSPRDSSTDTQYF
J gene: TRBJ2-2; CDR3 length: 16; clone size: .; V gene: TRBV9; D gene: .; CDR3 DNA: TGTGCCAGCAGCGTAGGTTCCAGCGCGAACACCGGGGAGCTGTTTTTT; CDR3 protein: CASSVGSSANTGELFF
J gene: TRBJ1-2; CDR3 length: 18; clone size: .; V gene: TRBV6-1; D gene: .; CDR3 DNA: TGTGCCAGCAGTGAAGCGCTTCAGAATCAGGGTTATTTCGGTGGCTACACCTTC; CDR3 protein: CASSEALQNQGYFGGYTF
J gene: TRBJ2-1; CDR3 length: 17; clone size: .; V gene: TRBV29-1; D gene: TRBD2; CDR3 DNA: TGCAGCGTCATGCCGAACCCTAGCGGGAGAAGGTGGAATGAGCAGTTCTTC; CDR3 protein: CSVMPNPSGRRWNEQFF
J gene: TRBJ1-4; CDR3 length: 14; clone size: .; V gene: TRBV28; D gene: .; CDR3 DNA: TGTGCCAGCAGCCCGGGACAAACTAATGAAAAACTGTTTTTT; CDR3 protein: CASSPGQTNEKLFF
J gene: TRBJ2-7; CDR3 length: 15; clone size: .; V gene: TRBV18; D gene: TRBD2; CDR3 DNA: TGTGCCAGCTCACCACCGGGCGCTAGCGGGAACGAGCAGTACTTC; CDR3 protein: CASSPPGASGNEQYF
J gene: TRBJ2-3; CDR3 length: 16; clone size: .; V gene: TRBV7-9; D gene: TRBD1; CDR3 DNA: TGTGCCAGCAGCCAGAGACAGGGACCCAGCACAGATACGCAGTATTTT; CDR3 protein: CASSQRQGPSTDTQYF
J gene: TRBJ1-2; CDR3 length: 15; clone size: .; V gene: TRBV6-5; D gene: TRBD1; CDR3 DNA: TGTGCCAGCAAAAAACGGGGACAGGGGAACTATGGCTACACCTTC; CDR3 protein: CASKKRGQGNYGYTF
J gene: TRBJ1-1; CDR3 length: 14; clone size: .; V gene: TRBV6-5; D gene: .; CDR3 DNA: TGTGCCAGCAGTTACTCACGGGGAGGAACTGAAGCTTTCTTT; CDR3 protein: CASSYSRGGTEAFF
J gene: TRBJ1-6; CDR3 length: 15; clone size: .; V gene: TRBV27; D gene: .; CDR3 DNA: TGTGCCAGCAGTTCCAAGGCAGGTATAAATTCACCCCTCCACTTT; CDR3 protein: CASSSKAGINSPLHF
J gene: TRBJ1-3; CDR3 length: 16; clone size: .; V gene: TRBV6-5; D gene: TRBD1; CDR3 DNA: TGTGCCAGCAGTTACTCCCCAGGGGGCGCCGGAAACACCATATATTTT; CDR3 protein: CASSYSPGGAGNTIYF
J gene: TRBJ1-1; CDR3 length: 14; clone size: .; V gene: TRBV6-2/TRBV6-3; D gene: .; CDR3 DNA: TGTGCCAGCAGTTACTATTCAGGGGACACTGAAGCTTTCTTT; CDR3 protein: CASSYYSGDTEAFF
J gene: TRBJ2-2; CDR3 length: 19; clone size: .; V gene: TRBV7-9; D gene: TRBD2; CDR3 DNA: TGTGCCAGCAGCTTAGGAGTTTGGGGTAGCGGGAGGGCGATCGGGGAGCTGTTTTTT; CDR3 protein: CASSLGVWGSGRAIGELFF
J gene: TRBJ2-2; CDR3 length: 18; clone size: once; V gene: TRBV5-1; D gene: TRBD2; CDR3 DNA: TGCGCCAGCAGCTCGAGACTAGCGGGGGAAACGAACACCGGGGAGCTGTTTTTT; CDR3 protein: CASSSRLAGETNTGELFF
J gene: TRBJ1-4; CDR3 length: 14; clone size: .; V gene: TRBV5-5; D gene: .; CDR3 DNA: TGTGCCAGCAGAAACCTGGGGCATAATGAAAAACTGTTTTTT; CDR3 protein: CASRNLGHNEKLFF
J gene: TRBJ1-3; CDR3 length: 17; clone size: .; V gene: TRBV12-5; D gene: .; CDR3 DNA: TGTGCTAGTGGTTTGGTACCTGTGAGAACTAAATCGGACACCATATATTTT; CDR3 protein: CASGLVPVRTKSDTIYF
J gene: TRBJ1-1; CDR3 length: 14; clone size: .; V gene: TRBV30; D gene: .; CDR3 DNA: TGTGCCGCACACGTCTCTGGGGGCGGGACTGAAGCTTTCTTT; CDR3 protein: CAAHVSGGGTEAFF
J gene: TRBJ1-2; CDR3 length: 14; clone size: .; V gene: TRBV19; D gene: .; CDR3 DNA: TGTGCCAGTAGTATGGGGCGGAAAGACTATGGCTACACCTTC; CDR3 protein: CASSMGRKDYGYTF
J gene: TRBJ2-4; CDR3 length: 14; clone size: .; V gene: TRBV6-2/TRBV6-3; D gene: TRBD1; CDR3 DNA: TGTGCCAGCAGCCGCAGGGGGCCGAAAAACATTCAGTACTTC; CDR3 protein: CASSRRGPKNIQYF
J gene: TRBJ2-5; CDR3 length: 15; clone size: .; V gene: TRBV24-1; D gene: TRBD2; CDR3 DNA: TGTGCCACCAGTGATTTGCGGGGGGGTTGGGAGACCCAGTACTTC; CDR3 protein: CATSDLRGGWETQYF
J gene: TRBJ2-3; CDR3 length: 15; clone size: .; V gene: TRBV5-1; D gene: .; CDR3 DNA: TGCGCCAGCAGCTTATCTACTAGCAGGGCAGGTACGCAGTATTTT; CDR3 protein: CASSLSTSRAGTQYF
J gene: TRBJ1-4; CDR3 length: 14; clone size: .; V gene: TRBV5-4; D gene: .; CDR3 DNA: TGTGCCAGCAGCTTGAACCAGGGGTCTGAAAAACTGTTTTTT; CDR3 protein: CASSLNQGSEKLFF
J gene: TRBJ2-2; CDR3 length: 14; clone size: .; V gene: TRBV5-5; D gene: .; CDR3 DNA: TGTGCCAGCTCCATTGCCCCAGGAACCGGGGAGCTGTTTTTT; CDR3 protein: CASSIAPGTGELFF
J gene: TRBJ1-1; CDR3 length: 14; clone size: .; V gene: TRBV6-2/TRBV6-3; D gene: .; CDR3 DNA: TGTGCCAGCAGCCGACAGTTACTGAACACTGAAGCTTTCTTT; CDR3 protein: CASSRQLLNTEAFF
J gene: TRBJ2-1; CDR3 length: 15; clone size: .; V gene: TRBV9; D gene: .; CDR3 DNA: TGTGCCAGCAGCGTAGACGGGGACTTCTACAATGAGCAGTTCTTC; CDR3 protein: CASSVDGDFYNEQFF
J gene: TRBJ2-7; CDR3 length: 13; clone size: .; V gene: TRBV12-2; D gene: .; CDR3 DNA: TGTGCAAGTCGACTAGCGTCCTCCTACGAGCAGTACTTC; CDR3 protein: CASRLASSYEQYF
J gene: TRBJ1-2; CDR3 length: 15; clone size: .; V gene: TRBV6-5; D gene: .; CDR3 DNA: TGTGCCAGCAGTTACTCGAGTACGGGGGACTATGGCTACACCTTC; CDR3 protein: CASSYSSTGDYGYTF
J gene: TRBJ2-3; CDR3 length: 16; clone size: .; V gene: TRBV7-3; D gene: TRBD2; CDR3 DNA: TGTGCCAGCAGCTTAAATCCTAGCGGGGCGACAGATACGCAGTATTTT; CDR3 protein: CASSLNPSGATDTQYF
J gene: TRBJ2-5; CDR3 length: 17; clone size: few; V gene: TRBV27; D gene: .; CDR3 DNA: TGTGCCAGCAGTTCCTCCGAGGAGGGGCCACTCCAAGAGACCCAGTACTTC; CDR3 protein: CASSSSEEGPLQETQYF
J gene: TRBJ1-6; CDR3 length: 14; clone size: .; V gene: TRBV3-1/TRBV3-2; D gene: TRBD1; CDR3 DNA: TGTGCCAGCAGCCAAGTGACAGGGGGTTCACCCCTCCACTTT; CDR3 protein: CASSQVTGGSPLHF
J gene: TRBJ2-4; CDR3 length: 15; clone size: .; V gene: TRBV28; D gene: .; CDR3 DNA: TGTGCCAGCAGTTCCGAGCCGCCCCCCAAAAACATTCAGTACTTC; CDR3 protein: CASSSEPPPKNIQYF
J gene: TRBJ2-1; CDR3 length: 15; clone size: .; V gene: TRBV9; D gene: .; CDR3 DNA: TGTGCCAGCAGCGTAGCCCCGGCGGTCTACAATGAGCAGTTCTTC; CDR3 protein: CASSVAPAVYNEQFF
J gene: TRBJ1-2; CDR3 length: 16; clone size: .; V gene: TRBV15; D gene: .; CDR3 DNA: TGTGCCACCAGCAGAGGCAGTGCCCCGCATAACTATGGCTACACCTTC; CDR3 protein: CATSRGSAPHNYGYTF
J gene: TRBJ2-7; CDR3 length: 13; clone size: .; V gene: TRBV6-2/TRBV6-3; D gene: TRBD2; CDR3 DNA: TGTGCCAGCAGTGGACTAGCGGGGTACGAGCAGTACTTC; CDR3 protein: CASSGLAGYEQYF
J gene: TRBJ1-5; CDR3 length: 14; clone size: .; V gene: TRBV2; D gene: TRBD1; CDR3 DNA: TGTGCCAGCAGTGTAAACAGGGGTAACCAGCCCCAGCATTTT; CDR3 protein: CASSVNRGNQPQHF
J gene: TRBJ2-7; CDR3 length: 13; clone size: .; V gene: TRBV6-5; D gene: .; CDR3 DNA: TGTGCCAGCAGTTATGAATACGGCTACGAGCAGTACTTC; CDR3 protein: CASSYEYGYEQYF
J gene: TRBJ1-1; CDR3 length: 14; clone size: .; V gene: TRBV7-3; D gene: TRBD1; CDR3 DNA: TGTGCCAGCAGCTCGACAGGGGGGAGCACTGAAGCTTTCTTT; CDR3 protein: CASSSTGGSTEAFF
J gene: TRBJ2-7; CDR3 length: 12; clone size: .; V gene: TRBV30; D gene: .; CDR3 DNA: TGTGCCTGGAGTTCAAACAGGTACGAGCAGTACTTC; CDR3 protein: CAWSSNRYEQYF